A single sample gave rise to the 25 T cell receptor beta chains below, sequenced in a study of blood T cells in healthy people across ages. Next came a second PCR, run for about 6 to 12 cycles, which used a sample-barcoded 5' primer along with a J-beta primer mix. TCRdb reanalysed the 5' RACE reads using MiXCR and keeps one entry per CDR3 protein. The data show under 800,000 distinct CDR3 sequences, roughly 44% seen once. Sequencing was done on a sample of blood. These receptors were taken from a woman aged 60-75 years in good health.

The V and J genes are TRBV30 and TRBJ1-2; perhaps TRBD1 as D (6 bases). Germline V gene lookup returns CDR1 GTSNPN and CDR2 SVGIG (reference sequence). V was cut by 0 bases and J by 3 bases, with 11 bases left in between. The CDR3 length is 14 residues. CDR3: CAWSVRGQDYGYTF. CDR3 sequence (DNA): TGTGCCTGGAGTGTCCGGGGGCAGGACTATGGCTACACCTTC.

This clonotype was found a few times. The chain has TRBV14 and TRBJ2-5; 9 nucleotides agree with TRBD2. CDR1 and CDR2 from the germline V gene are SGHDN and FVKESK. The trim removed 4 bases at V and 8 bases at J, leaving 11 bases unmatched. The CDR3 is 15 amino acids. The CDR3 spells CASSPGTSRTVTQYF. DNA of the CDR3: TGTGCCAGCAGCCCCGGGACTAGCCGAACGGTAACCCAGTACTTC.

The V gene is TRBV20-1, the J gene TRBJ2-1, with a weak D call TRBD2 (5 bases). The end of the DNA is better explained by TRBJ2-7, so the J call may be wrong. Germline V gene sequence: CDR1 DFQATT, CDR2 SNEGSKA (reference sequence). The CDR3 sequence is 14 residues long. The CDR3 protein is CSASDLMRAYEQYF. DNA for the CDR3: TGCAGTGCTAGTGACTTAATGAGGGCCTACGAGCAGTACTTC.

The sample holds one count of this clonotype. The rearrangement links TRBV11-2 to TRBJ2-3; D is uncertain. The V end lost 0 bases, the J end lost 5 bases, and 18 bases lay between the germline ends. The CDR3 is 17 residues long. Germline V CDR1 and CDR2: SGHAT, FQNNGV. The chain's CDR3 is CASSLDFDEALGDTQYF. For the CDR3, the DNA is TGTGCCAGCAGCTTAGATTTTGATGAGGCCCTGGGAGATACGCAGTATTTT.

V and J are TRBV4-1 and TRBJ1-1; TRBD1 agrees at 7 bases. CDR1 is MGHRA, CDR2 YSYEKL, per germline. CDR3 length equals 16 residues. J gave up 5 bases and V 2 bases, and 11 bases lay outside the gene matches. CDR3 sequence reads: CASSQMKGADRTEAFF. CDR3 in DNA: TGCGCCAGCAGCCAAATGAAGGGGGCCGATAGAACTGAAGCTTTCTTT.

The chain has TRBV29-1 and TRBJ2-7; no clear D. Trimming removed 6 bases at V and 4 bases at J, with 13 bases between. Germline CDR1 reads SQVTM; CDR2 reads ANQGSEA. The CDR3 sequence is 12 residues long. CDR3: CSVDEHRYEQYF. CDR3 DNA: TGCAGCGTGGACGAACACCGGTACGAGCAGTACTTC.

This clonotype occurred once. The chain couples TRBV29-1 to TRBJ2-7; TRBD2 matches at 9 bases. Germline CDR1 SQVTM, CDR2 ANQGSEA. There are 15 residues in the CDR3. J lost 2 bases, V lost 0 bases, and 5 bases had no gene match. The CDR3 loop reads CSVEDRAGGPYEQYF. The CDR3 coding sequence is TGCAGCGTTGAAGATCGAGCGGGAGGCCCCTACGAGCAGTACTTC.

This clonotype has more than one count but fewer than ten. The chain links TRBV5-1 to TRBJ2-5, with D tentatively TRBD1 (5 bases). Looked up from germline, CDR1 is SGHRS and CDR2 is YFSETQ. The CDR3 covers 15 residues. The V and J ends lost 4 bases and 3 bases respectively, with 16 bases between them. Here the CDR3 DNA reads TGCGCCAGCAGCCGCTCCGGCAGGGTCGAAGAGACCCAGTACTTC. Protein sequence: CASSRSGRVEETQYF.

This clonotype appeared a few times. The CDR3 nucleotides are TGTGCCAGCAGCCTGGGGGCTGGGGAAAAACTGTTTTTT. It is translated as CASSLGAGEKLFF. The chain combines TRBV7-3 with TRBJ1-4, with a tentative D call TRBD1 (6 bases). V dropped 5 bases and J dropped 8 bases, with 12 bases sitting between them. The CDR3 has 13 amino acids. The V gene's germline CDR1 is SGHTA and CDR2 FQGTGA.

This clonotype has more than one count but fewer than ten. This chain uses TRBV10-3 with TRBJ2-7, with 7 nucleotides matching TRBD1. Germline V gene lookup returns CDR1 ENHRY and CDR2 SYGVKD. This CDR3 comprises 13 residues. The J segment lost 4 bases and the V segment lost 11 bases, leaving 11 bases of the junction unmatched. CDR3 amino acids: CAARGTGDYEQYF. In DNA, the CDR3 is TGTGCCGCACGGGGCACAGGGGATTACGAGCAGTACTTC.

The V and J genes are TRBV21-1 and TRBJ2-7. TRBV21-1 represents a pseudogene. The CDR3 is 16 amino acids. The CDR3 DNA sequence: TGTGCCAGCAGCAAAGAGGCGAGGAAGGGCTCCTACGAGCAGTACTTC. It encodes CASSKEARKGSYEQYF.

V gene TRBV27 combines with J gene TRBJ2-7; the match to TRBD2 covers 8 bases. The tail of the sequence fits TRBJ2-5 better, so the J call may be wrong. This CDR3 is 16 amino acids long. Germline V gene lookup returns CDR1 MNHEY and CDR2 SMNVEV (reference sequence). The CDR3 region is CASKPWGGLAEETQYF. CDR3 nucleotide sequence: TGTGCCAGCAAACCTTGGGGTGGACTAGCTGAAGAGACCCAGTACTTC.

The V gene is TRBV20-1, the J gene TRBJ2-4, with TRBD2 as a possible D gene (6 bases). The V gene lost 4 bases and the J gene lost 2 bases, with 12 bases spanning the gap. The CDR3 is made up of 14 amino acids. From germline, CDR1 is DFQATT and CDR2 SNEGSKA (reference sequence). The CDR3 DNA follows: TGCAGTGCTATCACCGGGGGTACCAAAAACATTCAGTACTTC. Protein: CSAITGGTKNIQYF.

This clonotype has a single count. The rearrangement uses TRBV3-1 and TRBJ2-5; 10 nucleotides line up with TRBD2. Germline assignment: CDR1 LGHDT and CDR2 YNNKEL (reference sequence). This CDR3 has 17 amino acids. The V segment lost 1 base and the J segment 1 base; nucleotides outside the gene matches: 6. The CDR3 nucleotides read TGTGCCAGCAGCCAAGTTGCTAGCGGGGGCCTCCAAGAGACCCAGTACTTC. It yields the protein CASSQVASGGLQETQYF.

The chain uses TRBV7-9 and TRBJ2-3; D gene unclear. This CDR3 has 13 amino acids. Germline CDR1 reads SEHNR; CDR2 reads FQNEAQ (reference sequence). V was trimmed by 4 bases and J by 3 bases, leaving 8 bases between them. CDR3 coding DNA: TGTGCCAGCAGCTCCTACTCAACAGATACGCAGTATTTT. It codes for CASSSYSTDTQYF.

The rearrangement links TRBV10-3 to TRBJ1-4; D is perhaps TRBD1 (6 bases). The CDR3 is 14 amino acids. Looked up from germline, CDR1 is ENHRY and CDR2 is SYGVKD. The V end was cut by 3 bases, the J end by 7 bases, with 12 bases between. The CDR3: CAISENRETEKLFF. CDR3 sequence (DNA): TGTGCCATCAGTGAAAACAGGGAGACTGAAAAACTGTTTTTT.

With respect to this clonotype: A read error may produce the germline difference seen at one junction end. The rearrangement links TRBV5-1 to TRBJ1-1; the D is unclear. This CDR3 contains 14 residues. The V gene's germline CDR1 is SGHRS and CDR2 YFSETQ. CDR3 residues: CASSSRPGSTETFF. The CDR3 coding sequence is TGCGCCAGCAGCTCCCGCCCCGGGAGCACTGAAACTTTCTTT.

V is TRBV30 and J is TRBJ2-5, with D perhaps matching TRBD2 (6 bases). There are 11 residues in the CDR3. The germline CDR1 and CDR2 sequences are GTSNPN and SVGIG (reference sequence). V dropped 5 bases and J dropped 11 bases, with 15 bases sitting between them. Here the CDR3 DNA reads TGTGCCTGGGGATCGGGACTGGAGCAGTACTTC. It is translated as CAWGSGLEQYF.

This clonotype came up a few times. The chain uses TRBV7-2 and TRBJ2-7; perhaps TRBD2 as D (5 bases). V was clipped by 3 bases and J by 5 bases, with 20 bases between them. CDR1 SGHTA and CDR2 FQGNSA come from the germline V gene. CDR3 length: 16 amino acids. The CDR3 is CASSLLGFGVPNEQYF. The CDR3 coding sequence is TGTGCCAGCAGCTTGCTAGGCTTCGGGGTACCCAACGAGCAGTACTTC. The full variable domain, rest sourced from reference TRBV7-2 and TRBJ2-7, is GAGVSQSPSNKVTEKGKDVELRCDPISGHTALYWYRQSLGQGLEFLIYFQGNSAPDKSGLPSDRFSAERTGGSVSTLTIQRTQQEDSAVYLCASSLLGFGVPNEQYFGPGTRLTVT.

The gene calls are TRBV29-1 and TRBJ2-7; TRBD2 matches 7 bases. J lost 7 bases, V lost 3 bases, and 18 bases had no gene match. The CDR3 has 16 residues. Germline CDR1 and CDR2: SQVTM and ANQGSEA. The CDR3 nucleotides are TGCAGCGTTGACTCAGGGAAGCTAGCGGATTACAATGAGCAGTACTTC. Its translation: CSVDSGKLADYNEQYF.

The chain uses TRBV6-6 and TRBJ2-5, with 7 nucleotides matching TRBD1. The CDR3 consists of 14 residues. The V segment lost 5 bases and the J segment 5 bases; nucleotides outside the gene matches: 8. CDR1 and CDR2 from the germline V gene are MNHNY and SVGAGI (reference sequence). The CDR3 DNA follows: TGTGCCAGCAGTGGACCTACAGGGGTTGAGACCCAGTACTTC. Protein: CASSGPTGVETQYF.

Here the CDR3 reads CASSLYLDTNTEAFF. CDR3 nucleotides: TGCGCCAGCAGCTTGTATCTGGACACGAACACTGAAGCTTTCTTT. V and J are TRBV5-1 and TRBJ1-1; TRBD1 might be the D (5 bases). The germline V and J ends were trimmed by 1 base and 1 base, with 11 bases remaining between them. CDR1 and CDR2 from the germline V gene are SGHRS and YFSETQ. The CDR3 totals 15 residues.

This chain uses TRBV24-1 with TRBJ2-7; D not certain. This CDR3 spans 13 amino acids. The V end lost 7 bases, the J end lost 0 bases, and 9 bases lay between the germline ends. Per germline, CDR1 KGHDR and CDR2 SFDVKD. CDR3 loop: CATRASDSYEQYF. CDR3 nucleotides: TGTGCCACCAGGGCCAGCGACTCCTACGAGCAGTACTTC.

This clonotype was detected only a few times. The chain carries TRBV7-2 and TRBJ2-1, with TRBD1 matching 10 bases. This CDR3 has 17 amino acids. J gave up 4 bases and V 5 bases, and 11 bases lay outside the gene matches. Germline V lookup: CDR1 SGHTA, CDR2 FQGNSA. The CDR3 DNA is TGTGCCAGCAGCCAGAGACAGGGGGCACTAGCTTACAATGAGCAGTTCTTC. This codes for CASSQRQGALAYNEQFF. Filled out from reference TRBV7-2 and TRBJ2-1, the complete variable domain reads GAGVSQSPSNKVTEKGKDVELRCDPISGHTALYWYRQSLGQGLEFLIYFQGNSAPDKSGLPSDRFSAERTGGSVSTLTIQRTQQEDSAVYLCASSQRQGALAYNEQFFGPGTRLTVL.

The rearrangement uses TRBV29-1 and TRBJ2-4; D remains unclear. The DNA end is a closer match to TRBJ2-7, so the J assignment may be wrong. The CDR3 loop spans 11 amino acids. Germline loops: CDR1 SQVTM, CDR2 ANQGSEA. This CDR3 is CSVKLLYEQYF. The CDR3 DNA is TGCAGCGTTAAATTACTCTACGAGCAGTACTTC.